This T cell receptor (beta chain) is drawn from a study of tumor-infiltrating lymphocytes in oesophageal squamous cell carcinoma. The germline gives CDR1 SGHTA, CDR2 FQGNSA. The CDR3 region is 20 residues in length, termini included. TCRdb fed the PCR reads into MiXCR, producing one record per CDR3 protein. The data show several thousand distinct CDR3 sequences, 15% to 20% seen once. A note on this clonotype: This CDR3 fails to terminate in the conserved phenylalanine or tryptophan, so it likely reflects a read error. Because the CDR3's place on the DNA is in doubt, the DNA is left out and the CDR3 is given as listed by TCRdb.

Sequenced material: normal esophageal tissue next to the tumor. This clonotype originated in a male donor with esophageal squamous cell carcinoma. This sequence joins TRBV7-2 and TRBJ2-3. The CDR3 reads CASSLAPVSTLPDTSSTSVR.